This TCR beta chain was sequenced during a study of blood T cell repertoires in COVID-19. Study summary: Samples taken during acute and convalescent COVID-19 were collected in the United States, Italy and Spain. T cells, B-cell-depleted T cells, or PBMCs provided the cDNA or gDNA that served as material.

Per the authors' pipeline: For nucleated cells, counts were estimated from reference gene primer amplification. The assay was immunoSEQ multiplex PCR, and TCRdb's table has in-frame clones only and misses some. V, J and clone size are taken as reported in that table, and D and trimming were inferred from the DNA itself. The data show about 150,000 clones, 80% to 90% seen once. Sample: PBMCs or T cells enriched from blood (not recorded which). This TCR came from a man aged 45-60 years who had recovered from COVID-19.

The CDR3 spells CASSIGQGRSTDTQYF. The DNA for the CDR3 is TGTGCCAGTAGTATAGGACAGGGGCGTAGCACAGATACGCAGTATTTT. The gene calls are TRBV19 and TRBJ2-3, with 8 bases matching TRBD1. Germline loops: CDR1 LNHDA, CDR2 SQIVND (reference sequence). This CDR3 has 16 amino acids. The junction had 3 bases not matched to a gene; V was cut back by 1 base and J by 0 bases.